This TCR beta chain was sequenced for a study of blood T cell repertoires in COVID-19. Study-level background: In each case, the material was cDNA or gDNA derived from T cells, B-cell-depleted T cells, or PBMCs.

The assay was immunoSEQ multiplex PCR, and TCRdb's table has in-frame clones only and misses some. This sample has about 200,000 clones; about 85% occur once, and the top ten carry about 20%. The CDR3 extends over 12 amino acids. The germline gives CDR1 KGHSH, CDR2 LQKENI. V dropped 3 bases and J dropped 8 bases, with 10 bases sitting between them. What was sequenced was peripheral blood. This TCR was sampled from a human donor in a cohort sampled during active COVID-19. V usage is TRBV18 and J usage is TRBJ1-2; maybe TRBD1 (5 bases). This CDR3 reads CASSPGQSGYTF. In nucleotides, the CDR3 is TGTGCCAGCTCACCGGGGCAGTCCGGCTACACCTTC. The complete variable domain, with remaining parts taken from reference TRBV18 and TRBJ1-2, reads NAGVMQNPRHLVRRRGQEARLRCSPMKGHSHVYWYRQLPEEGLKFMVYLQKENIIDESGMPKERFSAEFPKEGPSILRIQQVVRGDSAAYFCASSPGQSGYTFGSGTRLTVV.